This TCR beta chain is from a study of CD8+CD57+ T cells in acquired aplastic anemia. About this clonotype itself: The conserved closing phenylalanine or tryptophan is absent in this CDR3, likely reflecting a read error.

Both TCR beta VDJ combination and CDR3 sequence profiling were carried out. Genomic DNA was the template for this profiling. Each CDR3 protein gets one entry after TCRdb re-called the reads with MiXCR. The repertoire holds 250,000 or so distinct CDR3 sequences, with around 46% as singletons. CDR3 length: 16 amino acids. CDR1 is LNHDA and CDR2 is SQIVND in the germline V gene (reference sequence). The sequenced patients had an expansion of CD8+CD57+ cells seen by flow cytometry. Diagnosis of severe acquired aplastic anemia applied to all patients. No therapy had been given to the patients at the time of blood sampling.

This chain uses TRBV19 with TRBJ2-1, with TRBD2 identical over 8 bases. The TCR was taken from a human donor with aplastic anemia. The sequencing input was sorted CD4+, CD8+, or CD8+CD57+ T cells (not recorded which) from PBMCs. This chain's CDR3 is CASSIGGGGPYNEQFS. DNA for the CDR3: TGTGCCAGCAGTATAGGTGGCGGGGGGCCCTACAATGAGCAGTTCTCC.